The 13 T cell receptor beta chains below were found in one sample sequenced in a study of T cell changes during pregnancy in multiple sclerosis. Measured with immunoSEQ multiplex PCR; TCRdb has only the in-frame clones, and not every one. This sample has 85,000 to 90,000 clones, with approximately 90% found just once. Material: peripheral blood, obtained in the first trimester of pregnancy. These receptors were taken from a female donor in good health, enrolled as a control in a pregnancy study.

The chain combines TRBV6-5 with TRBJ2-5; the D is unclear. Trimming took 5 bases from V and 3 from J, leaving 13 bases between them. CDR1 is MNHEY, CDR2 SVGAGI, per germline. CDR3 length: 14 residues. The CDR3 here is CASSQTVRKETQYF. CDR3 coding DNA: TGTGCCAGCAGTCAAACGGTCAGGAAAGAGACCCAGTACTTC.

This chain joins TRBV18 and TRBJ1-5; D not certain. Trimming left V 3 bases short and J 1 base short, with 7 bases between. CDR1 is KGHSH, CDR2 LQKENI, per germline. The CDR3 covers 14 residues. DNA for the CDR3: TGTGCCAGCTCACCCGGGGAGAGCAATCAGCCCCAGCATTTT. Protein product: CASSPGESNQPQHF.

The chain carries TRBV6-6 and TRBJ1-2; D gene uncertain. V shed 1 base and J shed 8 bases, with 14 bases lying between them. Germline CDR1 and CDR2: MNHNY and SVGAGI (reference sequence). The CDR3 has 14 amino acids. CDR3 in amino acids: CASSYWVENNGYTF. Written as DNA, the CDR3 is TGTGCCAGCAGTTACTGGGTGGAGAACAACGGCTACACCTTC.

In nucleotides, the CDR3 is TGTGCCAGCAGTAAACAAAAGAACACTGAAGCTTTCTTT. This codes for CASSKQKNTEAFF. This rearrangement joins TRBV6-5 to TRBJ1-1; D is uncertain. Germline CDR1 MNHEY, CDR2 SVGAGI. The CDR3 is 13 amino acids. Trimming stripped 5 bases from V and 1 base from J, with 8 bases between.

The rearrangement joins TRBV6-6 to TRBJ1-1, with D tentatively TRBD1 (6 bases). CDR1 and CDR2 (germline): MNHNY, SVGAGI (reference sequence). The CDR3 has 13 residues. Deletions cut 7 bases from V and 0 bases from J, with 9 bases between. CDR3 protein: CASMRGMNTEAFF. DNA for the CDR3: TGTGCCAGCATGAGGGGGATGAACACTGAAGCTTTCTTT.

J is TRBJ1-2 and V is TRBV9; D perhaps matches TRBD1 (5 bases). Per the germline V gene, CDR1 is SGDLS and CDR2 is YYNGEE. CDR3 length: 15 amino acids. Trimming left V 3 bases short and J 3 bases short, with 15 bases between. CDR3 in amino acids: CASSAGGSEHYGYTF. CDR3 DNA: TGTGCCAGCAGCGCCGGGGGGTCAGAACACTATGGCTACACCTTC.

A remark on this clone: The junction departs from the called germline gene at one end, perhaps through a read error. V and J are TRBV27 and TRBJ1-2; D gene unclear. Looked up from germline, CDR1 is MNHEY and CDR2 is SMNVEV (reference sequence). The CDR3 is 13 residues long. This chain's CDR3 is CASSLSPLSGCTF. DNA of the CDR3: TGTGCCAGCAGTTTATCGCCCTTATCAGGCTGCACCTTC.

This chain connects TRBV6-5 to TRBJ1-5; D may be TRBD1 (5 bases). The V gene's germline CDR1 is MNHEY and CDR2 SVGAGI. The V and J ends lost 5 bases and 5 bases respectively, with 13 bases between them. This CDR3 spans 14 amino acids. In DNA, the CDR3 is TGTGCCAGCAGTCGAGGCCGGGGGGATCAGCCCCAGCATTTT. It is translated as CASSRGRGDQPQHF.

This sequence joins TRBV4-3 and TRBJ2-1; D uncertain. Germline CDR1 LGHNA, CDR2 YSLEER. V lost 0 bases and J 3 bases, leaving 6 bases between the germline ends. This CDR3 is 14 amino acids long. The CDR3 DNA is TGCGCCAGCAGCCAAGATAACAGCTACAATGAGCAGTTCTTC. Translation: CASSQDNSYNEQFF.

The V gene is TRBV5-1, the J gene TRBJ1-4, with TRBD1 matching over 7 bases. This CDR3 is built from 15 residues. J was trimmed by 0 bases and V by 6 bases; bases with no gene match: 5. CDR1 is SGHRS, CDR2 YFSETQ, per germline. Here the CDR3 reads CASTRTGTTNEKLFF. DNA for the CDR3: TGCGCCAGCACCCGGACAGGTACAACTAATGAAAAACTGTTTTTT. Full variable domain (outside the CDR3, taken from reference TRBV5-1 and TRBJ1-4): KAGVTQTPRYLIKTRGQQVTLSCSPISGHRSVSWYQQTPGQGLQFLFEYFSETQRNKGNFPGRFSGRQFSNSRSEMNVSTLELGDSALYLCASTRTGTTNEKLFFGSGTQLSVL.

This chain joins TRBV11-2 and TRBJ1-5; tentative D call: TRBD1 (5 bases). Germline V gene data show CDR1 as SGHAT and CDR2 as FQNNGV. The CDR3 is made up of 14 amino acids. Trimming removed 0 bases at V and 9 bases at J, with 12 bases between. Here the CDR3 DNA reads TGTGCCAGCAGCTTAGACAGGGCCAATGGGCCCCAGCATTTT. Translating it yields CASSLDRANGPQHF.

The V call is TRBV10-2, the J call TRBJ2-7; 7 positions agree with TRBD1. J lost 2 bases, V lost 6 bases, and 7 bases had no gene match. Germline CDR1 is WSHSY and CDR2 is SAAADI. This CDR3 has 14 residues. The CDR3: CASRSAGTAYEQYF. Written as DNA, the CDR3 is TGCGCCAGCAGATCCGCCGGGACAGCCTACGAGCAGTACTTC.

The rearrangement joins TRBV5-1 to TRBJ1-5; D call uncertain. CDR3 length: 16 residues. The V end lost 2 bases, the J end lost 8 bases, and 20 bases lay between the germline ends. Germline lookup yields CDR1 SGHRS and CDR2 YFSETQ. The CDR3 sequence: CASSFEVRKLQEPQHF. CDR3 bases: TGCGCCAGCAGCTTTGAAGTCCGGAAGCTTCAGGAGCCCCAGCATTTT.